Listed here is a single T cell receptor beta chain. Its target is not known. Germline loops: CDR1 MNHEY, CDR2 SVGAGI. This CDR3 is 15 amino acids long. The V gene end was trimmed by 5 bases and the J gene end by 0 bases; junction bases not matched to a gene: 4. Assay: immunoSEQ multiplex PCR; the TCRdb copy retains only in-frame clones and omits some. The sample holds tens of thousands of clones; 90% are singletons and the top ten take 5% to 6%. The data originate from a study of T cell responses to AZD1222 COVID-19 vaccine. Whole-study findings and limits: Females made up more of the donors, who were largely white British, and clonal diversity may have come out too low. Repertoires were obtained solely post-peak T cell response.

This receptor was taken from an adult in good health. The chain recombines TRBV6-5 with TRBJ1-5; TRBD1 agrees at 7 bases. The source was peripheral blood, collected on day 0 of AZD1222 vaccination. The chain's CDR3 is CASSTTGISNQPQHF. Here the CDR3 DNA reads TGTGCCAGCAGTACGACAGGGATTAGCAATCAGCCCCAGCATTTT.